This paragraph reports one T cell receptor beta chain. The data are from a study of shared clonotypes between healthy human individuals. V was shortened by 1 base and J by 8 bases, with 17 bases between the two germline ends. The length of the CDR3 is 15 residues. Germline assignment: CDR1 SGHAT and CDR2 FQNNGV. The study drew all its donors from Caucasian adults living in Nashville, Tennessee. Into CD45RA+ naive and CD45RA-negative memory subsets, the CD4+ cells were split. Clones were read by immunoSEQ multiplex PCR, and TCRdb kept only the in-frame ones, dropping some. The repertoire consists of about 2.5 million clones, with around 90% occurring once and the leading ten covering 0.37%.

Sequencing input: naive CD4+ T cells from PBMCs. Subset of the sample: CD45RA+ positively selected. The clonotype originates from a man aged 18 to 30 in good health. Some clones in this sample may be carry-over from other donors' samples. The chain combines TRBV11-2 with TRBJ1-2; D call uncertain. CDR3 residues: CASSLGVGSRLGYTF. The CDR3 nucleotides are TGTGCCAGCAGCTTAGGTGTGGGCAGCCGTTTGGGCTACACCTTC.